This is a list of T cell receptor beta chains from one sample in a study of cytomegalovirus exposure and HLA in healthy donors. Generated by immunoSEQ multiplex PCR, the TCRdb table keeps only in-frame clones and is missing some. Here the sample spans around 160,000 clones, about 75% being singletons. What was sequenced was PBMCs. All receptors derive from a male donor in good health and CMV-seropositive. Both conserved end residues are part of each CDR3. D genes are given only for firm matches. Size is omitted from some rows. Given values are once, few, many or a class for expanded clones.

>TRBJ1-1|-|-|TRBV10-2
TGCGCCAGCAGTCCGGGCCAGGGGAACACTGAAGCTTTCTTT
CASSPGQGNTEAFF
>TRBJ2-7|-|-|TRBV7-9
TGTGCCAGCAGCTTAGGCGGGCTAGTACTCCACGAGCAGTACTTC
CASSLGGLVLHEQYF
>TRBJ2-7|TRBD1|-|TRBV7-2
TGTGCCAGCAGCTTGGCGGGACAGGTTTACGAGCAGTACTTC
CASSLAGQVYEQYF
>TRBJ2-2|TRBD1|-|TRBV19
TGTGCCAGTAAGCCGACAGGGGTGGGACCCGGGGAGCTGTTTTTT
CASKPTGVGPGELFF
>TRBJ2-7|-|-|TRBV10-3
TGTGCCATCAGTGAGTCGGGGCGCACATACGGCAGGGATTCGTACGAGCAGTACTTC
CAISESGRTYGRDSYEQYF
>TRBJ2-7|-|-|TRBV6-5
TGTGCCAGCAGTTATTTCGGACAGACTACCTACGAGCAGTACTTC
CASSYFGQTTYEQYF
>TRBJ2-7|TRBD2|-|TRBV13
TGTGCCAGCAGCTTAGGCCTCCGGGTAGCGGGGGGCCTCTACGAGCAGTACTTC
CASSLGLRVAGGLYEQYF
>TRBJ2-1|-|-|TRBV5-1
TGCGCCAGCAGCTTGGTTGCCAGGGAAAGTGGTAATGAGCAGTTCTTC
CASSLVARESGNEQFF
>TRBJ2-2|TRBD1|-|TRBV5-1
TGCGCCAGCAGCATATTTCCGGGACAGGGAGGGGAGCTGTTTTTT
CASSIFPGQGGELFF
>TRBJ1-2|TRBD1|-|TRBV4-1
TGCGCCAGCAGCCCGCGGACAGGGTATTATGGCTACACCTTC
CASSPRTGYYGYTF
>TRBJ2-3|TRBD1|-|TRBV7-2
TGTGCCAGCAGCAAGGACAGGGTGAAGACAGATACGCAGTATTTT
CASSKDRVKTDTQYF
>TRBJ1-6|-|-|TRBV5-8
TGTGCCAGCGATCCCGACAGGCGTAATTCACCCCTCCACTTT
CASDPDRRNSPLHF
>TRBJ2-2|TRBD2|-|TRBV4-3
TGCGCCAGCAGCCAAGGTCTAGCGGGGAACGCCGGGGAGCTGTTTTTT
CASSQGLAGNAGELFF
>TRBJ2-5|-|-|TRBV5-5
TGTGCCAGCAGCTTTGGGGGGATTACCGGGGAGACCCAGTACTTC
CASSFGGITGETQYF
>TRBJ2-7|-|-|TRBV1
TGCACCAGCAGCCTCGTAGGGCAGGGATTGAGCTCCTACGAGCAGTACTTC
CTSSLVGQGLSSYEQYF
>TRBJ1-2|-|-|TRBV9
TGTGCCAGCAGCGTAGCAGGTTTTGAGGGCTACACCTTC
CASSVAGFEGYTF
>TRBJ2-1|TRBD2|-|TRBV4-3
TGCGCCAGCAGCCAGGGCGGGGGGGCGGGATGGAATGAGCAGTTCTTC
CASSQGGGAGWNEQFF
>TRBJ1-1|TRBD1|-|TRBV5-1
TGCGCCAGCAGCTCCCCTGACAGGGGGGACACTGAAGCTTTCTTT
CASSSPDRGDTEAFF
>TRBJ1-2|TRBD1|-|TRBV19
TGTGCCAGTAGTACACGGACAGGAGTTGGCTACACCTTC
CASSTRTGVGYTF
>TRBJ2-7|TRBD2|-|TRBV9
TGTGCCAGCAGTCCCAAAGGGACTACCGCCTACGAGCAGTACTTC
CASSPKGTTAYEQYF
>TRBJ2-5|TRBD2|-|TRBV10-1
TGCGCCAGCAGTGAGTCGAATCCGGGGGGTACTGAGACCCAGTACTTC
CASSESNPGGTETQYF
>TRBJ1-4|-|once|TRBV14
TGTGCCAGCAGCCCCGGTTTAAATGAAAAACTGTTTTTT
CASSPGLNEKLFF
>TRBJ2-5|TRBD2|-|TRBV7-2
TGTGCCAGCAGCTTAGCCGGACTAGCGGGGGGACCAGGAGAGACCCAGTACTTC
CASSLAGLAGGPGETQYF
>TRBJ1-1|-|-|TRBV2
TGTGCCAGCACAGGGGATGTGACACTAGAAGCTTTCTTT
CASTGDVTLEAFF
>TRBJ1-1|TRBD1|once|TRBV11-2
TGTGCCAGCAGGGGCGGACAGGGGGTAAAAGCTTTCTTT
CASRGGQGVKAFF
>TRBJ2-2|TRBD1|-|TRBV4-2
TGTGCCAGCAGCCAGGGACAGGGGCTAGGAGGGGAGCTGTTTTTT
CASSQGQGLGGELFF
>TRBJ1-1|-|-|TRBV27
TGTGCCAGCAGTTTAAGAGGGTGGCGGGTGAACACTGAAGCTTTCTTT
CASSLRGWRVNTEAFF
>TRBJ1-6|TRBD1|-|TRBV7-9
TGTTCCAGCAGCTTAGCGCGGGGAACAGGGGCCTATAATTCACCCCTCCACTTT
CSSSLARGTGAYNSPLHF
>TRBJ2-1|-|-|TRBV2
TGTGCCAGCAGTGAAGGATTAGCAGCATCCGATGAGCAGTTCTTC
CASSEGLAASDEQFF
>TRBJ2-3|TRBD1|-|TRBV5-4
TGTGCCACCCAGGACAGGGGGACAGATACGCAGTATTTT
CATQDRGTDTQYF
>TRBJ1-1|-|-|TRBV4-1
TGCGCCAGCAGCCGAGGTGCGGGCGCTTTCTTT
CASSRGAGAFF
>TRBJ2-7|TRBD2|-|TRBV30
TGTGCCTGGAGTACGAAGCGGGAGTCCTACGAGCAGTACTTC
CAWSTKRESYEQYF
>TRBJ1-5|-|-|TRBV27
TGTGCCAGCTCCCCCCACAGGGACAGCAATCAGCCCCAGCATTTT
CASSPHRDSNQPQHF
>TRBJ2-3|TRBD1|-|TRBV10-3
TGTGCCATTAGTCAAGGGGGCCCAGATACGCAGTATTTT
CAISQGGPDTQYF
>TRBJ1-3|-|-|TRBV18
TGTGCCAGCTCACCCCCCGGGTCCTCTGGAAACACCATATATTTT
CASSPPGSSGNTIYF
>TRBJ2-1|TRBD2|-|TRBV5-4
TGTGCCAGCAGACCTAGCGGGGGGTCTGAGCAGTTCTTC
CASRPSGGSEQFF
>TRBJ2-1|TRBD1|-|TRBV5-1
TGCGCCAGCAGCTCGGAGGGACAGGGAGGACTGAAGGAGCAGTTCTTC
CASSSEGQGGLKEQFF
>TRBJ1-1|TRBD1|-|TRBV6-6
TGTGCCAGCAGTTACTCCCGGGACAGGGGATCTGAAGCTTTCTTT
CASSYSRDRGSEAFF
>TRBJ1-5|-|few|TRBV4-1
TGCGCCAGCAGCCAAGTACAGACTAGCAATCAGCCCCAGCATTTT
CASSQVQTSNQPQHF
>TRBJ2-5|-|-|TRBV13
TGTGCCAGCAGCTTAATTTCGGAGACCCAGTACTTC
CASSLISETQYF
>TRBJ1-4|-|-|TRBV7-2
TGTGCCAGCAGCTTAAGGAGTGGGACTAATGAAAAACTGTTTTTT
CASSLRSGTNEKLFF
>TRBJ2-5|-|-|TRBV5-1
TGCGCCAGCAGCTCTCAACCGGGTGGGGAGACCCAGTACTTC
CASSSQPGGETQYF
>TRBJ1-2|-|-|TRBV6-5
TGTGCCAGCAGTTCTCTGGGAGGGGTAGGACACGGCTACACCTTC
CASSSLGGVGHGYTF
>TRBJ2-1|TRBD2|-|TRBV2
TGTGCCAGCAGTATGAATAGCGGGGGCCACTACAATGAGCAGTTCTTC
CASSMNSGGHYNEQFF
>TRBJ1-1|TRBD1|-|TRBV7-9
TGTGCCAGCAGCTTCCTCCAGGGGGCAGTCGACACTGAAGCTTTCTTT
CASSFLQGAVDTEAFF
>TRBJ2-5|TRBD1|-|TRBV19
TGTGCCAGTCGCGACAGGGGTTCTGAGACCCAGTACTTC
CASRDRGSETQYF
>TRBJ2-7|-|-|TRBV7-9
TGTGCTAGCAGCTTTACAGACGTGAGCTCCTACGAGCAGTACTTC
CASSFTDVSSYEQYF
>TRBJ1-6|-|few|TRBV9
TGTGCCAGCAGCGTAGGGGGGGGAACGGCTGATTCACCCCTCCACTTT
CASSVGGGTADSPLHF
>TRBJ1-1|-|-|TRBV27
TGTGCCAGCAGTCTTGTCAGGGGCATGAACACTGAAGCTTTCTTT
CASSLVRGMNTEAFF
>TRBJ2-5|-|-|TRBV4-2
TGTGCCAGCAGCCAAGATGCGGTGGGGCCCCCGGAGACCCAGTACTTC
CASSQDAVGPPETQYF